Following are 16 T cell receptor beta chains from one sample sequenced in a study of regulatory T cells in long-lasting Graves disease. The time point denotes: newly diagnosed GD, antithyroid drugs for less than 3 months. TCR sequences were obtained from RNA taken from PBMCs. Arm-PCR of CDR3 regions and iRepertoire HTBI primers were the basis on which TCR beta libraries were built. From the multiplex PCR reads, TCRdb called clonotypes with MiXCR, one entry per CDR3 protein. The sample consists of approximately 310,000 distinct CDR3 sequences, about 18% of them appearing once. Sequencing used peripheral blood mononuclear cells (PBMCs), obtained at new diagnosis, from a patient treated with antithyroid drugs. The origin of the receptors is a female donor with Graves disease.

The CDR3 sequence: CATSSLALKVQLFF. The DNA of the CDR3 is TGTGCCACCAGTTCCTTGGCACTAAAAGTCCAGCTGTTTTTT. The chain has TRBV15 and TRBJ2-2; D ambiguous. This CDR3 contains 14 residues. Trimming removed 6 bases from V and 12 bases from J, with 20 bases in between. Germline assignment: CDR1 LNHNV and CDR2 YYDKDF (reference sequence).

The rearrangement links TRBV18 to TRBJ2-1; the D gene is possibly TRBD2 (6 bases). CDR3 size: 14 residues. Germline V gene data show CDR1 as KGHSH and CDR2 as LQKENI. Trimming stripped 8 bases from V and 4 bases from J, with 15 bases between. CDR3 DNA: TGTGCCAGCACCACGGGACTTCTTTACAATGAGCAGTTCTTC. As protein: CASTTGLLYNEQFF.

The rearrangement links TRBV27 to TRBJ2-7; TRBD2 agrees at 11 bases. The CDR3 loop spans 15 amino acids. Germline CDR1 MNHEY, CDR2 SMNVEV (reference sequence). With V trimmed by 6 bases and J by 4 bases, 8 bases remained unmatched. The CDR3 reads CASRDRLAGTYEQYF. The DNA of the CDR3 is TGTGCCAGCAGGGATCGACTAGCGGGAACGTACGAGCAGTACTTC.

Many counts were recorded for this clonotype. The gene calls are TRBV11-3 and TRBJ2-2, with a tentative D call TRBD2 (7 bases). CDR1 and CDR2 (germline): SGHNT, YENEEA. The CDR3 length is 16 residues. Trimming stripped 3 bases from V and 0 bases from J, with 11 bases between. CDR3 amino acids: CASSFEGGSNTGELFF. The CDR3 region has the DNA TGTGCCAGCAGCTTCGAGGGGGGGTCGAACACCGGGGAGCTGTTTTTT. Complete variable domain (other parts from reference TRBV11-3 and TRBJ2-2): EAGVVQSPRYKIIEKKQPVAFWCNPISGHNTLYWYLQNLGQGPELLIRYENEEAVDDSQLPKDRFSAERLKGVDSTLKIQPAELGDSAVYLCASSFEGGSNTGELFFGEGSRLTVL.

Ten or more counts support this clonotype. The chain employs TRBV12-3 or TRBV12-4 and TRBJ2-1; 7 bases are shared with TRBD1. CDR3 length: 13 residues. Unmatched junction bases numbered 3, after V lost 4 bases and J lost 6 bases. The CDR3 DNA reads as TGTGCCAGCAGTTCCACAGGGGTCAATGAGCAGTTCTTC. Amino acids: CASSSTGVNEQFF.

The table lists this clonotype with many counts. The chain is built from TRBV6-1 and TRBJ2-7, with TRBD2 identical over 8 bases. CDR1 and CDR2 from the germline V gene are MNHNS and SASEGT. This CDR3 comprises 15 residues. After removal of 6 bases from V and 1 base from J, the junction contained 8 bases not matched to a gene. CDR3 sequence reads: CASSLSGSGSYEQYF. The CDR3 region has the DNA TGTGCCAGCAGCCTAAGCGGGAGTGGTTCCTACGAGCAGTACTTC.

CDR3 residues: CASSPRTSAGQETQYF. The DNA of the CDR3 is TGTGCCAGCTCACCCCGGACTAGCGCGGGCCAAGAGACCCAGTACTTC. The genes are TRBV18 and TRBJ2-5, with 9 nucleotides matching TRBD2. J gave up 1 base and V 3 bases, and 6 bases lay outside the gene matches. From germline, CDR1 is KGHSH and CDR2 LQKENI. The CDR3 sequence is 16 residues long.

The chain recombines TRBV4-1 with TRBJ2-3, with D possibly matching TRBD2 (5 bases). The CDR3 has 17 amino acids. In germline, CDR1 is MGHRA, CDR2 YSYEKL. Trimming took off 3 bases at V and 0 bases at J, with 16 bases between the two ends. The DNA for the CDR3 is TGCGCCAGCAGCCATCTCGGACTCCGCGCTAGCACAGATACGCAGTATTTT. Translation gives CASSHLGLRASTDTQYF.

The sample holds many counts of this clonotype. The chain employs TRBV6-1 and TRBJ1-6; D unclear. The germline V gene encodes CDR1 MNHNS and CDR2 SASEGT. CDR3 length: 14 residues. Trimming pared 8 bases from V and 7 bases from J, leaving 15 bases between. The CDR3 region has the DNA TGTGCCAGCTCCCTCGGAGGTGCAAATTCACCCCTCCACTTT. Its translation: CASSLGGANSPLHF.

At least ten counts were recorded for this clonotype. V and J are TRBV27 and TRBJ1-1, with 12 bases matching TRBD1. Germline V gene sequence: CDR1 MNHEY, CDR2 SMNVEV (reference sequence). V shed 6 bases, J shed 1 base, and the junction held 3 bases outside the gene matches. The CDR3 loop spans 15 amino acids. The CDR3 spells CASRGQGAGNTEAFF. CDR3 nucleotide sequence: TGTGCCAGCAGGGGACAGGGGGCAGGGAACACTGAAGCTTTCTTT.

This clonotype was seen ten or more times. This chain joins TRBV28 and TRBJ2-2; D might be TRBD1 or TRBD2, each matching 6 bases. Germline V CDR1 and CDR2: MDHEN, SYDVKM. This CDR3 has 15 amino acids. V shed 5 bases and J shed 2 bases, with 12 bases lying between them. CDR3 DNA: TGTGCCAGCAGTGCGGGACATACTAACACCGGGGAGCTGTTTTTT. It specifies CASSAGHTNTGELFF.

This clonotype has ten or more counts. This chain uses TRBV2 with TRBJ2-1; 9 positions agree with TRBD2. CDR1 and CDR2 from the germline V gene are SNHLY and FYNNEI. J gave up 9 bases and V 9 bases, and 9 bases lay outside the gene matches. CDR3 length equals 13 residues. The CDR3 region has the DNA TGTGCCAGTCGGACTAGCGCCTTCGGTGAGCAGTTCTTC. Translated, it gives CASRTSAFGEQFF.

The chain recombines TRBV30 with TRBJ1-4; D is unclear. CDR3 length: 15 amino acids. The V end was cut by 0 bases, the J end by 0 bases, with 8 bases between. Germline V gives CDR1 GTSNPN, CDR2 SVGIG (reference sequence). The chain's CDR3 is CAWSVRRTTNEKLFF. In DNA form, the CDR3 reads TGTGCCTGGAGTGTCCGTCGGACAACTAATGAAAAACTGTTTTTT.

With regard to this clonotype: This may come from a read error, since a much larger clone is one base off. The CDR3 region is CASSWLTVNYGYTF. The CDR3 bases are TGTGCCAGCAGCTGGTTGACAGTTAACTATGGCTACACCTTC. J is TRBJ1-2 and V is TRBV9; a weak D match, TRBD1 (5 bases). Germline V lookup: CDR1 SGDLS, CDR2 YYNGEE. The CDR3 contains 14 residues. V shed 4 bases and J shed 1 base, with 11 bases lying between them.

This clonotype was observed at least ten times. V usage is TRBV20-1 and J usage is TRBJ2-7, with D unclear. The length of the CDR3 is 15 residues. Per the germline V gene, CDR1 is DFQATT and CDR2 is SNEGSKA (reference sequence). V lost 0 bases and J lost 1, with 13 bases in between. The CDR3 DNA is TGCAGTGCTAGAGATGCAGTTACGCAATCCTACGAGCAGTACTTC. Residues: CSARDAVTQSYEQYF.

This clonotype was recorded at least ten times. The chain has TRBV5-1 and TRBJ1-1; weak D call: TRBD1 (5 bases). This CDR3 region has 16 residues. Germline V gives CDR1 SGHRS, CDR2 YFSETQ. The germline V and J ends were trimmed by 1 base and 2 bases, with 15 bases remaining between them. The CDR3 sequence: CASSLWTRISNTEAFF. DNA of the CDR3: TGCGCCAGCAGCTTGTGGACACGGATTAGTAACACTGAAGCTTTCTTT.